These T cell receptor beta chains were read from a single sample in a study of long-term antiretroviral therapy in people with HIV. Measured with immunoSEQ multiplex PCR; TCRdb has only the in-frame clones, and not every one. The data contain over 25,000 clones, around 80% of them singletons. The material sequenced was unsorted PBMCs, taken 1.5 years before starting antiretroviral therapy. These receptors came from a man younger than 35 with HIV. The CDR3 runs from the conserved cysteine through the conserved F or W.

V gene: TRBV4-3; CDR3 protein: CASSQIPGTRGETQYF
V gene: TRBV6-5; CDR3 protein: CASSYRGNQPQHF
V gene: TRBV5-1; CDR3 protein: CASSSVGRNQPQHF
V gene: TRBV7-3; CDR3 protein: CASSLSSGGAYEQFF
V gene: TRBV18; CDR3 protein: CASSPRVSGNTIYF
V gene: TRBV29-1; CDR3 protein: CSVEPQVRGSPTDTQYF
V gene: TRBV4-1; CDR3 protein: CASSQRGLAGGFTFTDTQYF
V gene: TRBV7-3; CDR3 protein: CASSLATGALAGELFF
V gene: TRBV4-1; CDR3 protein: CASSQERRVRGNQPQHF
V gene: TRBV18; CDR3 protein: CASSPRDSHNSPLHF
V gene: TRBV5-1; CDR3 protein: CASSLVPTSSYEQYF
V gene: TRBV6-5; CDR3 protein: CASSSGQAGYEQYF
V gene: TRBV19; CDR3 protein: CASSMTGEPYGYTF
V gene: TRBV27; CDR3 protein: CASSLDGQGSTEAFF
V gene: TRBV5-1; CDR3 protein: CASSWTGNVETQYF
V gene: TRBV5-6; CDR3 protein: CASSLGPGETQYF
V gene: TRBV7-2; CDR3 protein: CASTVNLGGYGYTF
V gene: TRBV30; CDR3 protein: CAWSVNRGPPANQPQHF
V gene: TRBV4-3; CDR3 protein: CASSRGTARYEQYF
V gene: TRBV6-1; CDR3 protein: CASNEEEREKLFF
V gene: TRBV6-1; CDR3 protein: CASSESVEGSSYEQYF
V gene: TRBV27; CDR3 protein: CASSEFGKSRDQPQHF
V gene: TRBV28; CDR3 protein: CASRFSWRFDPPPYSNQPQHF
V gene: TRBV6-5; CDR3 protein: CASSLSASSYNSPLHF
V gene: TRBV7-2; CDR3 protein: CASSFSRQGPGFQETQYF
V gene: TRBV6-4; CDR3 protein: CASSEGQGAYEQYF
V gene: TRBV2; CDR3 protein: CASSASLFTNEKLFF
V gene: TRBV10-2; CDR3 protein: CASSETAYNEQFF
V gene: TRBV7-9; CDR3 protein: CASSLDGRYGYTF
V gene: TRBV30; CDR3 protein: CAWSDGAQYF
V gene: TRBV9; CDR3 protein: CASSGGGQSSNYGYTF
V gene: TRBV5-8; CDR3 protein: CASSFSFVAMDEQYF
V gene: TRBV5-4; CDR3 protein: CASSLMGLPHDTQYF
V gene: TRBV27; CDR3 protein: CASSLSVPSTDTQYF
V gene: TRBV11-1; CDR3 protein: CASSLTLQGEMNTEAFF
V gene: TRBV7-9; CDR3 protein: CASSPLAGMALGEQFF
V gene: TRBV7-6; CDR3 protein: CASSPGSGGVQSYEQYF
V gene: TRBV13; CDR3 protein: CASSARSDEQFF
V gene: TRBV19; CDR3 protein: CASSVTGTVKGYTF
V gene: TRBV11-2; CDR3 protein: CASSLEPGTGELFF